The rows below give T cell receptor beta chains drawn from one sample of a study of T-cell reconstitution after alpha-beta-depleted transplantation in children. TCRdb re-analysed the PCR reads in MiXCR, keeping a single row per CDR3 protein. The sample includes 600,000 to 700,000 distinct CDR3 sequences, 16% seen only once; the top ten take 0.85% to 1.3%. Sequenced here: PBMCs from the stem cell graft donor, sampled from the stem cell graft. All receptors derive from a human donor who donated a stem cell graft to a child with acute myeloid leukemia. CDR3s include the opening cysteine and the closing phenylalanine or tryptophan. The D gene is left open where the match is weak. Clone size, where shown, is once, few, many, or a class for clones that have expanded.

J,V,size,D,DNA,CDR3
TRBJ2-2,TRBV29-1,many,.,TGCAGCGCCGAGGAGGTGGTTGCCGGGGAGCTGTTTTTT,CSAEEVVAGELFF
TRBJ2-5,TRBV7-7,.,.,TGTGCCAGCAGCTTATTTAGCAGGGGAGTGGAGACCCAGTACTTC,CASSLFSRGVETQYF
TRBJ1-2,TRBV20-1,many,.,TGCAGTGCTAGACGAGAGGGCGGCTATGGCTACACCTTC,CSARREGGYGYTF
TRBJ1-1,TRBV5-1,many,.,TGCGCCAGCAGCTTGGCGGGGATTGAGAACACTGAAGCTTTCTTT,CASSLAGIENTEAFF
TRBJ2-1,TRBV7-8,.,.,TGTGCCAGCAGCACAATTGGGGGCAATGAGCAGTTCTTC,CASSTIGGNEQFF
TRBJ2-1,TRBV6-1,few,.,TGTGCCAGCAGTGAAATAGGGGGGGGCCCTAACAATGAGCAGTTCTTC,CASSEIGGGPNNEQFF
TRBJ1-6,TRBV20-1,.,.,TGCAGTGCTAGAGTAGAACAGCTCGGGAATTCACCCCTCCACTTT,CSARVEQLGNSPLHF
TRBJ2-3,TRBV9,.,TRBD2,TGTGCCAGCAGCGTAGAGGGAGGGGACGCAGATACGCAGTATTTT,CASSVEGGDADTQYF
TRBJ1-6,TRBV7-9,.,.,TGTGCCAGCAGCCTCAAAGGGGGAACCTCCTATAATTCACCCCTCCACTTT,CASSLKGGTSYNSPLHF
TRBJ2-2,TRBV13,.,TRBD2,TGTGCCAGCAGTCCCGCCTCGGGAGGGGCCGGGGAGCTGTTTTTT,CASSPASGGAGELFF
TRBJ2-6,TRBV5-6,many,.,TGTGCCAGCAGCTTCAGGGGTTCTGGGGCCAACGTCCTGACTTTC,CASSFRGSGANVLTF
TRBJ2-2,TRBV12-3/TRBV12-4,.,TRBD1,TGTGCCAGCAGTTTCGGGACAGGGACCAACACCGGGGAGCTGTTTTTT,CASSFGTGTNTGELFF
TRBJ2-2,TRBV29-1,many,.,TGCAGCGTTGAAGGGACAGAGAACACCGGGGAGCTGTTTTTT,CSVEGTENTGELFF